This TCR beta chain comes out of a study of CD8+CD57+ T cells in acquired aplastic anemia. CD8+CD57+ cell expansion, shown by flow cytometry, had occurred in the patients selected for sequencing. Genomic DNA, the template, was used for profiling of the TCR beta VDJ and CDR3. TCRdb processed the reads anew with MiXCR; each CDR3 protein has one entry. The sample contains some 170,000 distinct CDR3 sequences, 45% to 55% of which appear only once. V shed 4 bases, J shed 1 base, and the junction held 5 bases outside the gene matches. The V gene's germline CDR1 is DFQATT and CDR2 SNEGSKA (reference sequence). The CDR3 has 15 residues.

The chain joins TRBV20-1 to TRBJ2-1; 9 nucleotides agree with TRBD2. Sequencing was carried out using sorted CD4+, CD8+, or CD8+CD57+ T cells (not recorded which) from PBMCs. The clonotype originates from a human donor with aplastic anemia. In DNA form, the CDR3 reads TGCAGTGCTAATAGCGGGAGCACGTCCTACAATGAGCAGTTCTTC. Encoded protein: CSANSGSTSYNEQFF.